Below are 26 T cell receptor beta chains sequenced from a single sample in a study of blood T cell repertoires in COVID-19. Profiled with immunoSEQ multiplex PCR; TCRdb holds only in-frame clones, not every one. The sample includes approximately 190,000 clones, 83% of them seen just once. Material for sequencing was peripheral blood. These receptors all stem from a woman in her thirties or forties with acute or convalescent COVID-19.

The chain recombines TRBV6-5 with TRBJ2-5; the D gene is possibly TRBD2 (6 bases). The CDR3 is 16 amino acids. Trimming took 0 bases from V and 5 from J, leaving 16 bases between them. Germline loops: CDR1 MNHEY, CDR2 SVGAGI. Here the CDR3 DNA reads TGTGCCAGCAGTTACTCCGCGGGGACTGGCAGGGAGACCCAGTACTTC. It is translated as CASSYSAGTGRETQYF.

This clone was observed a few times. This chain links TRBV21-1 with TRBJ2-7; TRBD2 is taken as the D call from the table, unchecked against the DNA. TRBV21-1 is given as a pseudogene. The CDR3 loop spans 16 amino acids. CDR3: CASSKAQRTSRYEQYF. CDR3 DNA sequence: TGTGCCAGCAGCAAAGCGCAACGGACTAGTCGTTACGAGCAGTACTTC.

The chain joins TRBV3-1 (or the pseudogene TRBV3-2) to TRBJ1-2; the D gene is possibly TRBD1 (5 bases). The CDR3 has 14 residues. Germline assignment: CDR1 LGHDT and CDR2 YNNKEL (reference sequence). V was cut by 0 bases and J by 7 bases, with 12 bases left in between. Written as DNA, the CDR3 is TGTGCCAGCAGCCAAGATTCAAGGGGCCGTGGCTACACCTTC. Protein: CASSQDSRGRGYTF.

This clone has a handful of counts. The rearrangement uses TRBV29-1 and TRBJ2-2, with 8 bases aligning to TRBD2. Trimming removed 6 bases from V and 5 bases from J; junction bases left unmatched: 8. Looked up from germline, CDR1 is SQVTM and CDR2 is ANQGSEA. The CDR3 totals 14 residues. The DNA for the CDR3 is TGCAGCGTCCGACGGGGGGGATGGACCGGGGAGCTGTTTTTT. Translating gives CSVRRGGWTGELFF.

The V gene is TRBV27, the J gene TRBJ2-7, with D possibly being TRBD1 (5 bases). V lost 0 bases to trimming and J lost 6 bases, with 15 bases between them. The CDR3 extends over 15 amino acids. Germline CDR1 reads MNHEY; CDR2 reads SMNVEV (reference sequence). The CDR3 loop is CASSLSARVESEQYF. DNA of the CDR3: TGTGCCAGCAGTTTATCGGCCAGGGTGGAATCCGAGCAGTACTTC.

The chain recombines TRBV11-2 with TRBJ1-3, with D unresolved. CDR1 is SGHAT and CDR2 is FQNNGV in the germline V gene. V lost 3 bases and J 3 bases, leaving 12 bases between the germline ends. The CDR3 runs to 15 residues. The CDR3 region is CASSLTEGIGNTIYF. The CDR3 bases are TGTGCCAGCAGCTTGACGGAGGGCATTGGAAACACCATATATTTT.

The chain joins TRBV10-3 to TRBJ1-3, with D unclear. Trimming removed 1 base at V and 7 bases at J, with 5 bases between. The CDR3 totals 12 residues. Germline CDR1 and CDR2: ENHRY and SYGVKD. The CDR3 bases are TGTGCCATCAGTGAGTTTTCTAACACCATATATTTT. Amino acid sequence: CAISEFSNTIYF.

The gene calls are TRBV12-3 or TRBV12-4 and TRBJ2-4, with D hard to call. Trimming cost V 5 bases and J 6 bases, with 11 bases left between them. The CDR3 is made up of 13 amino acids. The CDR3 coding sequence is TGTGCCAGCAGTCTCCAATCCGGAAACATTCAGTACTTC. As protein: CASSLQSGNIQYF.

V gene TRBV5-6 combines with J gene TRBJ2-1, with 9 bases identical to TRBD2. The trim removed 0 bases at V and 9 bases at J, leaving 7 bases unmatched. The CDR3 is 15 residues long. The germline gives CDR1 SGHDT, CDR2 YYEEEE. CDR3 in DNA: TGTGCCAGCAGCTTGGCCAGCGCGGGAGGGAGTGAGCAGTTCTTC. Protein sequence: CASSLASAGGSEQFF.

V usage is TRBV6-6 and J usage is TRBJ2-1; D possibly corresponds to TRBD1 (6 bases). The CDR3 extends over 14 amino acids. With 2 bases removed from V and 9 bases from J, the gap between germline ends came to 14 bases. CDR1 MNHNY and CDR2 SVGAGI come from the germline V gene (reference sequence). The CDR3 loop is CASSYPTQGAEQFF. DNA of the CDR3: TGTGCCAGCAGTTACCCAACACAGGGAGCTGAGCAGTTCTTC.

The chain has TRBV27 and TRBJ1-5; a possible D gene is TRBD1 (6 bases). V dropped 2 bases and J dropped 4 bases, with 9 bases sitting between them. CDR1 and CDR2 from the germline V gene are MNHEY and SMNVEV (reference sequence). The CDR3 totals 14 residues. CDR3 sequence: CASSLGQGNQPQHF. The CDR3 DNA follows: TGTGCCAGCAGTTTAGGGCAGGGGAATCAGCCCCAGCATTTT.

The chain is built from TRBV27 and TRBJ2-1; D gene uncertain. Deletions cut 3 bases from V and 4 bases from J, with 10 bases between. Germline CDR1 MNHEY, CDR2 SMNVEV (reference sequence). There are 14 residues in the CDR3. CDR3 nucleotide sequence: TGTGCCAGCAGTTTCGCGAACTATTACAATGAGCAGTTCTTC. It yields the protein CASSFANYYNEQFF.

The chain links TRBV9 to TRBJ1-1; 10 bases match TRBD1. From germline, CDR1 is SGDLS and CDR2 YYNGEE. The CDR3 length is 14 residues. The junction had 4 bases not matched to a gene; V was cut back by 4 bases and J by 4 bases. The CDR3 is CASSPRDRGTEAFF. In DNA, the CDR3 is TGTGCCAGCAGCCCCCGGGACAGGGGCACTGAAGCTTTCTTT.

This clone has a handful of counts. V gene TRBV10-3 combines with J gene TRBJ2-7; 8 nucleotides match TRBD1. The CDR3 has 15 residues. The germline V gene has CDR1 ENHRY and CDR2 SYGVKD. V shed 5 bases, J shed 2 bases, and the junction held 8 bases outside the gene matches. CDR3 residues: CAISHGGTGPYEQYF. DNA for the CDR3: TGTGCCATCAGTCATGGGGGGACAGGACCCTACGAGCAGTACTTC.

The V call is TRBV12-3 or TRBV12-4, the J call TRBJ2-5; D is ambiguous. V was cut by 2 bases and J by 7 bases, with 5 bases left in between. The CDR3 runs to 11 residues. The DNA of the CDR3 is TGTGCCAGCAGTTTATCCCGGACCCAGTACTTC. Amino acid sequence: CASSLSRTQYF.

This clone came up once. V gene TRBV28 combines with J gene TRBJ2-2; 9 positions match TRBD2. V lost 3 bases, J lost 5 bases, and 1 base stayed unmatched. CDR1 and CDR2 (germline): MDHEN, SYDVKM. CDR3 length: 14 residues. DNA for the CDR3: TGTGCCAGCAGTTTTGCGGGGGGGACCGGGGAGCTGTTTTTT. It translates to CASSFAGGTGELFF.

The gene calls are TRBV28 and TRBJ2-5, with 8 bases identical to TRBD1. The CDR3 extends over 13 amino acids. The V and J ends lost 7 bases and 5 bases, in that order; junction bases with no gene match: 6. The germline V gene encodes CDR1 MDHEN and CDR2 SYDVKM. CDR3 nucleotide sequence: TGTGCCAGCATTTACAGGGGGGACGAGACCCAGTACTTC. It yields the protein CASIYRGDETQYF.

The chain is built from TRBV5-4 and TRBJ2-3; D is perhaps TRBD2 (6 bases). CDR1 is SGHNT, CDR2 YYREEE, per germline (reference sequence). The V and J ends lost 2 bases and 4 bases respectively, with 11 bases between them. This CDR3 is 14 amino acids long. CDR3 DNA sequence: TGTGCCAGCAGCTTACGACAGCGGGCAGATACGCAGTATTTT. This gives the protein CASSLRQRADTQYF.

This clone was seen a single time. This rearrangement joins TRBV3-1 (or the pseudogene TRBV3-2) to TRBJ2-1, with 9 positions matching TRBD2. In germline, CDR1 is LGHDT, CDR2 YNNKEL (reference sequence). This CDR3 has 15 amino acids. V gave up 2 bases and J gave up 1 base; unmatched junction bases: 0. The CDR3 nucleotides are TGTGCCAGCAGCCAACTAGCGGGGTCCTACAATGAGCAGTTCTTC. Translation gives CASSQLAGSYNEQFF.

The chain has TRBV15 and TRBJ2-7; 9 bases fit TRBD2. Germline V gene sequence: CDR1 LNHNV, CDR2 YYDKDF (reference sequence). V lost 0 bases to trimming and J lost 2 bases; unmatched junction nucleotides: 2. This CDR3 spans 15 amino acids. DNA for the CDR3: TGTGCCACCAGCAGAGAGGCTAGCGGGACCTACGAGCAGTACTTC. Residues: CATSREASGTYEQYF.

This chain connects TRBV19 to TRBJ2-3; 11 nucleotides line up with TRBD2. The CDR3 consists of 16 residues. Germline values: CDR1 LNHDA, CDR2 SQIVND (reference sequence). The ends lost 4 bases at V and 5 bases at J; junction bases unmatched: 8. The CDR3 loop is CASSSGSGRALDTQYF. In nucleotides, the CDR3 is TGTGCCAGTAGTAGCGGTAGCGGGAGGGCCTTAGATACGCAGTATTTT.

CDR3 DNA: TGTGCCAGCCTACCAGACAGGAGCTCCTACGAGCAGTACTTC. It is translated as CASLPDRSSYEQYF. This chain links TRBV28 with TRBJ2-7; tentative D call: TRBD1 (6 bases). V lost 8 bases, J lost 0 bases, and 14 bases lay in between. This CDR3 contains 14 residues. Germline loops: CDR1 MDHEN, CDR2 SYDVKM.

V usage is TRBV19 and J usage is TRBJ1-1; a weak D match, TRBD1 (6 bases). Looked up from germline, CDR1 is LNHDA and CDR2 is SQIVND (reference sequence). V was clipped by 5 bases and J by 10 bases, with 17 bases between them. The CDR3 is 13 residues long. The CDR3 DNA reads TGTGCCAGTAGTCCGGACAGTTGGGTTAGAGCTTTCTTT. This encodes CASSPDSWVRAFF.

V and J are TRBV28 and TRBJ1-1, with a possible D match to TRBD1 (5 bases). V was shortened by 5 bases and J by 0 bases, with 19 bases between the two germline ends. The CDR3 is 17 residues long. Germline CDR1 reads MDHEN; CDR2 reads SYDVKM. As DNA, the CDR3 is TGTGCCAGCAGTCTCCTGGGGGGGGTGGACATGAACACTGAAGCTTTCTTT. Translating it yields CASSLLGGVDMNTEAFF. The whole variable domain, remainder taken from reference TRBV28 and TRBJ1-1, is DVKVTQSSRYLVKRTGEKVFLECVQDMDHENMFWYRQDPGLGLRLIYFSYDVKMKEKGDIPEGYSVSREKKERFSLILESASTNQTSMYLCASSLLGGVDMNTEAFFGQGTRLTVV.

The gene calls are TRBV7-8 and TRBJ2-7; tentative D call: TRBD1 (6 bases). V was pared by 3 bases and J by 2 bases, with 14 bases between. In germline, CDR1 is SGHVS, CDR2 FQNEAQ. The CDR3 runs to 15 residues. The CDR3 here is CASSFFQGPAYEQYF. Here the CDR3 DNA reads TGTGCCAGCAGCTTTTTTCAGGGGCCTGCCTACGAGCAGTACTTC.

The chain links TRBV4-1 to TRBJ2-6, with 9 bases matching TRBD1. The germline CDR1 and CDR2 sequences are MGHRA and YSYEKL. The CDR3 totals 19 residues. The J segment lost 0 bases and the V segment lost 6 bases, leaving 12 bases of the junction unmatched. The CDR3 reads CASSPLLRDRVSGANVLTF. The CDR3 nucleotides read TGCGCCAGCAGTCCCCTCCTCCGGGACAGGGTCTCTGGGGCCAACGTCCTGACTTTC.